This T cell receptor (beta chain) is from a study of beta chain features in type 1 diabetes. With respect to this clone: Antigen: not known.

The V gene lost 2 bases and the J gene lost 2 bases, with 6 bases spanning the gap. Germline values: CDR1 MRHNA, CDR2 SNTAGT. This CDR3 spans 13 amino acids. The study, taken as a whole, reports: Shorter TCRB CDR3s, moderately but significantly so, were found in Type 1 diabetes patients in all four CD4+ subsets. TCRB rearrangement may or may not be influenced by HLA type; here this remained unresolved.

The authors reverse transcribed all of the isolated RNA, so sequencing captured expressed TCRB transcripts. Sequencing used immunoSEQ multiplex PCR; TCRdb keeps in-frame clones, though not all of them. Of hundreds of thousands of clones in the sample, approximately 16% are singletons; the top ten hold around 0.015%. The J gene is TRBJ1-1, the V gene TRBV6-4; D unclear. The TCR originated in a man aged 18-30 years with type 1 diabetes. The sample comprised naive CD4+ T cells from blood. The CDR3 region has the DNA TGTGCCAGCAGTGACCTGCGAAACACTGAAGCTTTCTTT. It yields the protein CASSDLRNTEAFF.